Detailed here is one T cell receptor (beta chain). What it binds is not known. This sample is drawn from a study of shared clonotypes between healthy human individuals. Study background: The cohort comprised a couple of women and a few men. Their ages spanned 18 to 49 years.

Overall study results and limits: Among several donors, about 4.6% of naive CD4 clonotypes were found in common.

V shed 4 bases and J 7 bases; nucleotides not matched to a gene: 6. Germline CDR1 is SGHNT and CDR2 is YENEEA. The CDR3 is 14 amino acids. Every donor, a Caucasian adult, lived in Nashville, Tennessee. A deep-level run was used for the assay. Data came from immunoSEQ multiplex PCR; TCRdb stores just in-frame clones and leaves some out. The sample carries about 1 million clones, around 74% recorded once. This chain links TRBV11-3 with TRBJ2-2, with 7 bases fitting TRBD1. This sequence was found in a man aged 18 to 35 in good health. The sequenced material came from memory CD4+ T cells sorted from blood. The subset here: CD45RA-negative fraction. The CDR3, as DNA: TGTGCCAGCAGCTCCCTGGCAGGGGGCGGGGAGCTGTTTTTT. Residues: CASSSLAGGGELFF. Full variable domain (outside the CDR3, taken from reference TRBV11-3 and TRBJ2-2): EAGVVQSPRYKIIEKKQPVAFWCNPISGHNTLYWYLQNLGQGPELLIRYENEEAVDDSQLPKDRFSAERLKGVDSTLKIQPAELGDSAVYLCASSSLAGGGELFFGEGSRLTVL.